The T cell receptor beta chain under discussion was sequenced for a study of monozygotic twins with inflammatory bowel disease. Findings of the study overall: Against healthy co-twins, IBD patients had lower TCRbeta diversity (measured by inverse Simpson).

TCRdb reprocessed the 5' RACE reads and reports one entry per CDR3 protein, with no DNA. The table counts 200,000 to 250,000 distinct CDR3 sequences; roughly 8% lies in the top ten. A remark on this clonotype: Its antigen is unidentified.

The source material was blood. This TCR came from a human donor with ulcerative colitis or Crohn's disease, or a healthy co-twin of an affected twin (not recorded which).

This CDR3 is CASSLRIAYEQYF. This chain joins TRBV5-1 and TRBJ2-7. The CDR3 has 13 residues. CDR1 SGHRS and CDR2 YFSETQ come from the germline V gene.